The 5 T cell receptor beta chains listed next were all sequenced from one sample in a study of PD-1 blockade in classical Hodgkin lymphoma. The time point is: newly diagnosed, previously untreated cHL patient sample. Using immunoSEQ multiplex PCR, the repertoire was profiled, and TCRdb retains in-frame clones only, with some absent. The sample yields 7,000 to 8,500 clones, 60% to 85% seen once. Input material: peripheral blood mononuclear cells (PBMCs). Source of these receptors: a human donor with classical Hodgkin lymphoma.

V usage is TRBV9 and J usage is TRBJ2-5; tentatively, D is TRBD2 (7 bases). This CDR3 has 15 amino acids. Trimming shortened V by 6 bases and J by 0 bases, and 15 bases separated the two germline ends. Germline CDR1 SGDLS, CDR2 YYNGEE. This CDR3 reads CASNPRGGYQETQYF. Written as DNA, the CDR3 is TGTGCCAGCAACCCCAGGGGAGGGTACCAAGAGACCCAGTACTTC.

This chain joins TRBV6-6 and TRBJ2-5; tentatively, D is TRBD1 or TRBD2 (7 bases each). CDR3 length equals 15 residues. Germline V gene data show CDR1 as MNHNY and CDR2 as SVGAGI (reference sequence). V lost 3 bases, J lost 5 bases, and 16 bases lay in between. The CDR3 sequence is CASSYLQGGRETQYF. CDR3 sequence (DNA): TGTGCCAGCAGTTATCTTCAGGGGGGGAGGGAGACCCAGTACTTC.

The J gene is TRBJ1-2, the V gene TRBV2, with D unresolved. This CDR3 region has 14 residues. V lost 7 bases to trimming and J lost 5 bases, with 17 bases between them. Germline V gene sequence: CDR1 SNHLY, CDR2 FYNNEI. CDR3 DNA: TGTGCCAGCAAAGGATTTCACGGAGAATATGGCTACACCTTC. This encodes CASKGFHGEYGYTF.

J is TRBJ1-4 and V is TRBV6-1, with 9 positions matching TRBD1. CDR1 is MNHNS and CDR2 is SASEGT in the germline V gene. Trimming at V came to 2 bases and at J to 4 bases, leaving 5 bases not matched to a gene. The CDR3 sequence is 16 residues long. CDR3 in amino acids: CASSETPGQGNEKLFF. The DNA of the CDR3 is TGTGCCAGCAGTGAAACCCCGGGACAGGGTAATGAAAAACTGTTTTTT.

The chain has TRBV5-4 and TRBJ1-4, with TRBD1 matching 8 bases. The CDR3 consists of 17 residues. V was clipped by 2 bases and J by 7 bases; unmatched bases: 13. Germline V CDR1 and CDR2: SGHNT, YYREEE (reference sequence). The DNA for the CDR3 is TGTGCCAGCAGCTTAAGGACAGGGCAAGGGCGGAGTGAAAAACTGTTTTTT. It specifies CASSLRTGQGRSEKLFF.